These 12 T cell receptor beta chains originate from one sample sequenced in a study of liver allograft versus peripheral blood T cells. Study overall: Repertoires from peripheral blood of liver transplant recipients were compared with those inside their transplanted livers.

TCRdb re-derived calls from the reads in MiXCR, one entry per CDR3 protein. The sample records under 4,000 distinct CDR3 sequences, around 15% being singletons. Every receptor here comes from a human patient who had a liver transplant. A share of the T cells may be of graft donor origin.

This clonotype has ten or more counts. V gene TRBV28 combines with J gene TRBJ2-7; 7 positions match TRBD2. The CDR3 contains 15 residues. Trimming cost V 5 bases and J 5 bases; bases outside gene matches: 12. Germline lookup yields CDR1 MDHEN and CDR2 SYDVKM. CDR3 loop: CASSGLRGRGNEQYF. The CDR3 DNA follows: TGTGCCAGCAGTGGACTTCGCGGGAGAGGGAACGAGCAGTACTTC.

This clonotype is medium-sized within its sample. CDR3 DNA sequence: TGTGCCAGCACGGGGCAGAGCTCCTATAATTCACCCCTCCACTTT. Translated, it gives CASTGQSSYNSPLHF. The chain carries TRBV6-1 and TRBJ1-6; maybe TRBD1 (5 bases). CDR1 MNHNS and CDR2 SASEGT come from the germline V gene. V was trimmed by 7 bases and J by 0 bases, leaving 10 bases between them. The CDR3 loop spans 15 amino acids.

V usage is TRBV6-2 or TRBV6-3 and J usage is TRBJ2-7; possible D gene TRBD1, 6 bases. Deletions cut 6 bases from V and 5 bases from J, with 14 bases between. The germline gives CDR1 MNHEY, CDR2 SVGEGT. CDR3 size: 13 residues. As DNA, the CDR3 is TGTGCCAGCAGCCTCAGACAGGCCCACGAGCAGTACTTC. Translation gives CASSLRQAHEQYF.

By share, this clonotype counts as medium-sized. The V and J genes are TRBV6-6 and TRBJ1-2; perhaps TRBD1 as D (5 bases). This CDR3 is built from 14 residues. Per the germline V gene, CDR1 is MNHNY and CDR2 is SVGAGI (reference sequence). Trimming left V 6 bases short and J 8 bases short, with 19 bases between. In DNA form, the CDR3 reads TGTGCCAGCAGCTACGGCCTTCGTGGGGACGGCTACACCTTC. This sequence encodes CASSYGLRGDGYTF.

By sample fraction, this clonotype is medium-sized (0.01 to 0.1%). The chain recombines TRBV13 with TRBJ1-5, with TRBD1 as a possible D gene (5 bases). This CDR3 spans 14 amino acids. CDR1 PRHDT and CDR2 FYEKMQ come from the germline V gene (reference sequence). V lost 3 bases and J 6 bases, leaving 12 bases between the germline ends. This CDR3 is CASSLGGAGQPQHF. Here the CDR3 DNA reads TGTGCCAGCAGCTTGGGAGGGGCAGGTCAGCCCCAGCATTTT. The full variable domain, with the rest looked up from reference TRBV13 and TRBJ1-5, is AAGVIQSPRHLIKEKRETATLKCYPIPRHDTVYWYQQGPGQDPQFLISFYEKMQSDKGSIPDRFSAQQFSDYHSELNMSSLELGDSALYFCASSLGGAGQPQHFGDGTRLSIL.

This clonotype is termed medium-sized. The rearrangement joins TRBV6-5 to TRBJ1-1, with D unresolved. This CDR3 has 15 amino acids. Trimming took off 3 bases at V and 0 bases at J, with 11 bases between the two ends. The V gene's germline CDR1 is MNHEY and CDR2 SVGAGI. In DNA form, the CDR3 reads TGTGCCAGCAGTTATTTTGGACCGTTGAACACTGAAGCTTTCTTT. This encodes CASSYFGPLNTEAFF.

Details on this clonotype: This sequence is one base from a far larger clone and is likely a read error. CDR3 sequence reads: CASSYVAGGPREQYF. The DNA for the CDR3 is TGTGCCAGCAGTTACGTGGCGGGAGGGCCTAGGGAGCAGTACTTC. The chain joins TRBV10-3 to TRBJ2-7; 9 nucleotides align to TRBD2. Germline CDR1 is ENHRY and CDR2 is SYGVKD. The CDR3 is made up of 15 amino acids.

By sample share, this clonotype is medium-sized (0.01 to 0.1%). As DNA, the CDR3 is TGTGCCAGCAGTCCTGCTGATAGTTTGGTCTACGAGCAGTACTTC. This translates into CASSPADSLVYEQYF. This rearrangement joins TRBV12-3 or TRBV12-4 to TRBJ2-7, with no clear D. This CDR3 is built from 15 residues. The V end lost 5 bases, the J end lost 3 bases, and 17 bases lay between the germline ends.

Within the sample, this clonotype is medium-sized (0.01 to 0.1%). The chain is built from TRBV24-1 and TRBJ2-7; tentatively, D is TRBD1 (6 bases). This CDR3 is built from 13 residues. The V end was cut by 8 bases, the J end by 7 bases, with 17 bases between. Germline CDR1 is KGHDR and CDR2 is SFDVKD. CDR3 in amino acids: CATMDRASGEQYF. The DNA for the CDR3 is TGTGCCACCATGGACAGAGCGTCGGGGGAGCAGTACTTC.

In this sample, this clonotype is medium-sized. The chain employs TRBV7-9 and TRBJ1-2; D not certain. The CDR3 sequence is 11 residues long. CDR1 is SEHNR and CDR2 is FQNEAQ in the germline V gene (reference sequence). The V end was cut by 5 bases, the J end by 8 bases, with 9 bases between. CDR3 in DNA: TGTGCCAGCAGCCTCGGACCAGGCTACACCTTC. Translated, it gives CASSLGPGYTF.

This clonotype rates as medium-sized. The chain uses TRBV4-2 and TRBJ1-6; D gene uncertain. The CDR3 sequence is 14 residues long. The germline V and J ends were trimmed by 4 bases and 10 bases, with 14 bases remaining between them. The germline V gene encodes CDR1 LGHNA and CDR2 YNFKEQ. In nucleotides, the CDR3 is TGTGCCAGCAGCCGAGAGTCAGGATCGTCACCCCTCCACTTT. Encoded protein: CASSRESGSSPLHF.

The genes are TRBV19 and TRBJ2-2, with 12 bases that match TRBD2. This CDR3 comprises 17 residues. The junction had 6 bases not matched to a gene; V was cut back by 2 bases and J by 5 bases. Germline CDR1 and CDR2: LNHDA and SQIVND (reference sequence). The CDR3 reads CASSIWLAGGETGELFF. The CDR3 DNA reads TGTGCCAGTAGTATATGGCTAGCGGGAGGGGAAACCGGGGAGCTGTTTTTT.